The 12 T cell receptor beta chains below all came from one sample that was sequenced in a study of blood T cell repertoires in COVID-19. Sequenced by immunoSEQ multiplex PCR; TCRdb stores in-frame clones only, minus some. The table lists fewer than 350,000 clones, over 75% of them singletons, with roughly 6.8% in the top ten. Sequenced: peripheral blood. These receptors came from a woman aged 25 to 39 with COVID-19, enrolled during active disease.

This chain links TRBV28 with TRBJ1-2, with 7 bases aligning to TRBD1. The CDR3 contains 15 residues. CDR1 and CDR2 from the germline V gene are MDHEN and SYDVKM. V was pared by 4 bases and J by 0 bases, with 5 bases of the junction left unmatched. DNA of the CDR3: TGTGCCAGCAGTTGGGACAGACAGACTAACTATGGCTACACCTTC. This encodes CASSWDRQTNYGYTF.

The CDR3 region has the DNA TGCGCCAGCACTAAAGACTCCTACGAGCAGTACTTC. Its translation: CASTKDSYEQYF. This sequence joins TRBV10-2 and TRBJ2-7; no clear D. The CDR3 spans 12 residues. V lost 7 bases, J lost 0 bases, and 7 bases lay in between. Germline V gene lookup returns CDR1 WSHSY and CDR2 SAAADI.

The V gene is TRBV10-3, the J gene TRBJ2-2; a weak D match, TRBD2 (5 bases). The CDR3 spans 15 residues. The germline gives CDR1 ENHRY, CDR2 SYGVKD. V lost 3 bases and J 0 bases, leaving 8 bases between the germline ends. CDR3 sequence reads: CAISDYGANTGELFF. For the CDR3, the DNA is TGTGCCATCAGTGATTACGGGGCGAACACCGGGGAGCTGTTTTTT.

V and J are TRBV5-1 and TRBJ2-1; possibly TRBD1 for D (6 bases). This CDR3 is built from 15 residues. The V end was cut by 2 bases, the J end by 2 bases, with 11 bases between. Germline CDR1 is SGHRS and CDR2 is YFSETQ. The CDR3 sequence: CASSFDQGTYNEQFF. CDR3 in DNA: TGCGCCAGCAGCTTCGACCAGGGGACCTACAATGAGCAGTTCTTC.

This clone was detected only once. In nucleotides, the CDR3 is TGTGCCAGCAGCCGGGTAGCCAAAAACATTCAGTACTTC. It codes for CASSRVAKNIQYF. The chain combines TRBV5-6 with TRBJ2-4; D is ambiguous. The CDR3 extends over 13 amino acids. CDR1 and CDR2 from the germline V gene are SGHDT and YYEEEE. V was clipped by 4 bases and J by 0 bases, with 5 bases between them.

The V call is TRBV6-5, the J call TRBJ2-7; D might be TRBD1 (6 bases). Germline V gene lookup returns CDR1 MNHEY and CDR2 SVGAGI. Deletions cut 9 bases from V and 3 bases from J, with 18 bases between. The CDR3 contains 14 residues. CDR3 nucleotides: TGTGCCAGAGGGGCCGACAGGTTAAACTACGAGCAGTACTTC. It encodes CARGADRLNYEQYF.

The gene calls are TRBV2 and TRBJ1-5; perhaps TRBD1 as D (5 bases). V was pared by 2 bases and J by 3 bases, with 11 bases between. CDR1 SNHLY and CDR2 FYNNEI come from the germline V gene. This CDR3 has 15 amino acids. The chain's CDR3 is CASSELGEDNQPQHF. DNA for the CDR3: TGTGCCAGCAGTGAATTAGGGGAAGACAATCAGCCCCAGCATTTT.

This rearrangement joins TRBV30 to TRBJ2-7, with TRBD2 identical over 8 bases. V lost 0 bases and J lost 9; bases outside the gene matches: 16. There are 16 residues in the CDR3. Looked up from germline, CDR1 is GTSNPN and CDR2 is SVGIG (reference sequence). CDR3 coding DNA: TGTGCCTGGAGTGTACGGAGGGGACTAGATGTACGAGGGCAGTACTTC. Its translation: CAWSVRRGLDVRGQYF. Full variable domain (outside the CDR3, taken from reference TRBV30 and TRBJ2-7): SQTIHQWPATLVQPVGSPLSLECTVEGTSNPNLYWYRQAAGRGLQLLFYSVGIGQISSEVPQNLSASRPQDRQFILSSKKLLLSDSGFYLCAWSVRRGLDVRGQYFGPGTRLTVT.

The chain combines TRBV6-6 with TRBJ1-5; 7 bases are shared with TRBD1. V dropped 5 bases and J dropped 2; count of bases not matched to a gene: 12. This CDR3 region has 17 residues. Germline V CDR1 and CDR2: MNHNY, SVGAGI (reference sequence). CDR3 loop: CASSPSWKGAGNQPQHF. CDR3 bases: TGTGCCAGCAGTCCCAGTTGGAAGGGGGCAGGCAATCAGCCCCAGCATTTT.

The chain combines TRBV18 with TRBJ2-7; 7 bases map to TRBD1. J lost 1 base, V lost 1 base, and 1 base had no gene match. Per the germline V gene, CDR1 is KGHSH and CDR2 is LQKENI. The CDR3 runs 14 residues. CDR3 DNA sequence: TGTGCCAGCTCACCACAACAGGGGTCCTACGAGCAGTACTTC. Encoded protein: CASSPQQGSYEQYF.

Of note for this clone: Compared with germline, one end of the junction differs, possibly owing to a read error. V gene TRBV29-1 combines with J gene TRBJ1-2, with D unresolved. Per the germline V gene, CDR1 is SQVTM and CDR2 is ANQGSEA. The CDR3 loop spans 15 amino acids. The CDR3: CSAEGSGHFGYGYTF. The CDR3 DNA is TGCAGCGCTGAAGGCAGCGGCCACTTTGGCTATGGCTACACCTTC.

This clone was observed a single time. The V and J genes are TRBV19 and TRBJ1-2, with 7 bases that match TRBD1. In germline, CDR1 is LNHDA, CDR2 SQIVND (reference sequence). The junction had 6 bases not matched to a gene; V was cut back by 6 bases and J by 5 bases. This CDR3 is built from 13 residues. The CDR3 here is CASSAGTAYGYTF. The CDR3, as DNA: TGTGCCAGTAGCGCCGGGACAGCATATGGCTACACCTTC.